A selection of T cell receptor beta chains follows, all from one sample in a study of T cells after posttransplantation cyclophosphamide. Sequencing used immunoSEQ multiplex PCR; TCRdb keeps in-frame clones, though not all of them. The data show about 16,000 clones, less than 85% seen once. The source material was PBMCs, sampled after allogeneic stem cell transplant with calcineurin inhibitor and methotrexate. These receptors all stem from a female patient in her late teens or twenties who received an allogeneic stem cell transplant from an unrelated donor, was CMV-positive, and had acute and chronic GVHD. Some T cells may be graft donor cells. Both conserved end residues are part of each CDR3. Fields, in order: CDR3 DNA, CDR3 protein, D gene, CDR3 length, clone size, V gene, J gene. D genes are given only for firm matches. Only some rows state a clone size, as once, few, many or a class for expanded clones.

CDR3nt: TGTGCCAGCAGTCCACGGCGCATACTACAAGAGACCCAGTACTTC
CDR3aa: CASSPRRILQETQYF
d_gene: -
len: 15
abundance: -
v_gene: TRBV28
j_gene: TRBJ2-5

CDR3nt: TGCGCCAGCACCCCCTCGGGGGGGAGCTCTGGAAACACCATATATTTT
CDR3aa: CASTPSGGSSGNTIYF
d_gene: -
len: 16
abundance: -
v_gene: TRBV5-1
j_gene: TRBJ1-3

CDR3nt: TGTGCCAGCAGCTTAGCAGGGCTAGCGGGATCCTACAATGAGCAGTTCTTC
CDR3aa: CASSLAGLAGSYNEQFF
d_gene: TRBD2
len: 17
abundance: -
v_gene: TRBV11-3
j_gene: TRBJ2-1

CDR3nt: TGTGCCAGCAGCGTAGGCGCAGATACGCAGTATTTT
CDR3aa: CASSVGADTQYF
d_gene: -
len: 12
abundance: -
v_gene: TRBV9
j_gene: TRBJ2-3

CDR3nt: TGTGCCAGTAGTATTTACCTAGCGGAGATAGCCAAAAACATTCAGTACTTC
CDR3aa: CASSIYLAEIAKNIQYF
d_gene: TRBD2
len: 17
abundance: -
v_gene: TRBV19
j_gene: TRBJ2-4

CDR3nt: TGTGCCAGCAGTTTACAGGGTTTAAGCAATCAGCCCCAGCATTTT
CDR3aa: CASSLQGLSNQPQHF
d_gene: -
len: 15
abundance: -
v_gene: TRBV27
j_gene: TRBJ1-5

CDR3nt: TGCGCCAGCAGCCACGTGTTTAGCCCAGATTACGAGCAGTACTTC
CDR3aa: CASSHVFSPDYEQYF
d_gene: -
len: 15
abundance: -
v_gene: TRBV4-1
j_gene: TRBJ2-7

CDR3nt: TGCGCCAGCAGGACTGGGACTACGGGGACCGGGGAGCTGTTTTTT
CDR3aa: CASRTGTTGTGELFF
d_gene: TRBD2
len: 15
abundance: -
v_gene: TRBV5-1
j_gene: TRBJ2-2

CDR3nt: TGTGCCAGCAGCGCGCGACAGGTTTTACGGGAGACCCAGTACTTC
CDR3aa: CASSARQVLRETQYF
d_gene: -
len: 15
abundance: -
v_gene: TRBV7-9
j_gene: TRBJ2-5

CDR3nt: TGTGCCAGCAGTTTAGGACAGGGGGGCTACGAGCAGTACTTC
CDR3aa: CASSLGQGGYEQYF
d_gene: TRBD1
len: 14
abundance: -
v_gene: TRBV7-8
j_gene: TRBJ2-7

CDR3nt: TGTGCTAGTGGTTTGGTACCCTTACAGGGATTGAACACTGAAGCTTTCTTT
CDR3aa: CASGLVPLQGLNTEAFF
d_gene: -
len: 17
abundance: once
v_gene: TRBV12-5
j_gene: TRBJ1-1

CDR3nt: TGTGCCAGTAGTATTTTGGCAGGGCCCTCCTACGAGCAGTACTTC
CDR3aa: CASSILAGPSYEQYF
d_gene: -
len: 15
abundance: -
v_gene: TRBV19
j_gene: TRBJ2-7

CDR3nt: TGCGCCAGCAGTGATTTGGCCGCCTCCTACGAGCAGTACTTC
CDR3aa: CASSDLAASYEQYF
d_gene: -
len: 14
abundance: -
v_gene: TRBV10-2
j_gene: TRBJ2-7

CDR3nt: TGTGCCAGCAGGAATTTAGCGGGAGGGCCCAATGAGCAGTTCTTC
CDR3aa: CASRNLAGGPNEQFF
d_gene: TRBD2
len: 15
abundance: -
v_gene: TRBV7-9
j_gene: TRBJ2-1

CDR3nt: TGCGCCAGCAGTGAGTCTTGGACATTGAACACTGAAGCTTTCTTT
CDR3aa: CASSESWTLNTEAFF
d_gene: -
len: 15
abundance: once
v_gene: TRBV10-2
j_gene: TRBJ1-1

CDR3nt: TGTGCCAGCGAAGCGGGCCACACCGGGGAGCTGTTTTTT
CDR3aa: CASEAGHTGELFF
d_gene: -
len: 13
abundance: -
v_gene: TRBV11-2
j_gene: TRBJ2-2